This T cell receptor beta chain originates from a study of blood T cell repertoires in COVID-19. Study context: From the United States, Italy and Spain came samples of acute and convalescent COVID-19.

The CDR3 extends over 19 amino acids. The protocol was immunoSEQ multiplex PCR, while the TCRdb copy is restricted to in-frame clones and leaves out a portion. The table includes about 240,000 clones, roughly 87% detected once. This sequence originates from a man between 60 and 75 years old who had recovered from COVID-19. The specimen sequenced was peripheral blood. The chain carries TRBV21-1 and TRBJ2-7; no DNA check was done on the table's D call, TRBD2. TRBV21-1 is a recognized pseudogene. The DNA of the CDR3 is TGTGCCAGCAGCAAAGGAAGGACTAGCGGGGGGCTCCGCTCCTACGAGCAGTACTTC. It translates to CASSKGRTSGGLRSYEQYF.